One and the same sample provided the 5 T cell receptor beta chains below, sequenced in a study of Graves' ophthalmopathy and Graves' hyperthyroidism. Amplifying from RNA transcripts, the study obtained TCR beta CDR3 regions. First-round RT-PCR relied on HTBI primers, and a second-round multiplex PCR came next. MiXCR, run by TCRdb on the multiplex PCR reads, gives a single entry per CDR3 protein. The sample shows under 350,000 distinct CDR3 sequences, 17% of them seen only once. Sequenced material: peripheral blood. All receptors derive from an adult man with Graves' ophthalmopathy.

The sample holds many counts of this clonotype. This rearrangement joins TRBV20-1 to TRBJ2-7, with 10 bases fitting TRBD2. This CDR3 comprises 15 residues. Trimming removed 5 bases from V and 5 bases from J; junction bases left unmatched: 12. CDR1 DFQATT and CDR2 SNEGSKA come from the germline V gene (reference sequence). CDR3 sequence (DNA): TGCAGTGCTGGGATTCCTAGCGGGAGTCCCCACGAGCAGTACTTC. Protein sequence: CSAGIPSGSPHEQYF.

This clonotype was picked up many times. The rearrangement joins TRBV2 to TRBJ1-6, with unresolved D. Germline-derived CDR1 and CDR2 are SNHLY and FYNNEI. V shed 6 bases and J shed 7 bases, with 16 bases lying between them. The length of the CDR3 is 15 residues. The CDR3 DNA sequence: TGTGCCAGCAGGGGTGATGAACTTTTAAATTCACCCCTCCACTTT. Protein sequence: CASRGDELLNSPLHF.

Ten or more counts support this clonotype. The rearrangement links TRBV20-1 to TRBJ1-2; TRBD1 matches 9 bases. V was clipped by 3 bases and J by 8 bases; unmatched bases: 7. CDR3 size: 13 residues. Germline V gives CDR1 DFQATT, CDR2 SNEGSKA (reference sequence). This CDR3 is CSARMDRGRGYTF. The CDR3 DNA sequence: TGCAGTGCTAGGATGGACAGGGGAAGGGGCTACACCTTC.

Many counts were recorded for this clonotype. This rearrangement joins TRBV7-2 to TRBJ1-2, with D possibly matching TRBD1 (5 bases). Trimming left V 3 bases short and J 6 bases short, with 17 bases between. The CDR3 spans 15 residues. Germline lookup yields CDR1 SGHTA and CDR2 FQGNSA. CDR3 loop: CASSLTVILVDGYTF. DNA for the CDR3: TGTGCCAGCAGCTTGACAGTCATCCTCGTAGATGGCTACACCTTC.

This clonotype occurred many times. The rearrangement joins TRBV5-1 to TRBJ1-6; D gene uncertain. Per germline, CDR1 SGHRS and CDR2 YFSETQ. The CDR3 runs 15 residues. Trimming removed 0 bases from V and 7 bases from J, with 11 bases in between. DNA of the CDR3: TGCGCCAGCAGCTTGGGCGCCATAGCGAATTCACCCCTCCACTTT. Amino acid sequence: CASSLGAIANSPLHF.